This TCR beta chain was recorded in a study of blood T cell repertoires in COVID-19. Study-wide background: The United States, Italy and Spain supplied acute and convalescent COVID-19 samples.

On this clone: One junction end does not reproduce the germline sequence, and a read error may be involved.

Clones were read by immunoSEQ multiplex PCR, and TCRdb kept only the in-frame ones, dropping some. In the table there are approximately 470,000 clones, roughly 85% of which are singletons. The sequencing input was peripheral blood. The origin of this receptor is a human donor in a cohort sampled during active COVID-19.

The DNA for the CDR3 is TGTGCTAGCAGCTTAGCAACAGCGGGGGGTTACAATGAGCAGTTCTTC. Translated: CASSLATAGGYNEQFF. This chain links TRBV7-7 with TRBJ2-1; the match to TRBD2 covers 9 bases. This CDR3 has 16 amino acids. Germline lookup yields CDR1 SSHAT and CDR2 FNYEAQ (reference sequence).